Listed below are T cell receptor beta chains from one sample, sequenced in a study of identical twins. One entry per CDR3 protein results from TCRdb running MiXCR on the 5' RACE reads. Among about 530,000 distinct CDR3 sequences listed, 12% to 15% were seen once. The sample was also linked to a second study, of yellow fever vaccine responses in identical twins.

The specimen was CD4+ T cells sorted from blood. Receptors were obtained from a young woman in good health. CDR3s include the opening cysteine and the closing phenylalanine or tryptophan. A D gene is named only where the DNA matches it firmly. Some rows have no size entry. The others give once, few or many, or a class for an expanded clone.

>TRBD1|TRBJ1-1|TRBV29-1|many
TGCAGCGTTGAGAGGACAGGGTGGCTAGGTTTCTTT
CSVERTGWLGFF
>TRBD2|TRBJ2-1|TRBV5-6|few
TGTGCCAGCAGCCTAAGACTAGCGCCCTACAATGAGCAGTTCTTC
CASSLRLAPYNEQFF
>TRBD1|TRBJ2-5|TRBV5-6|NA
TGTGCCATCAGCCCCCGGACAGGGGCAGAGACCCAGTACTTC
CAISPRTGAETQYF
>NA|TRBJ2-1|TRBV28|few
TGTGCCAGCAGTTTAAGGGGGAAGCAGTTCTTC
CASSLRGKQFF
>TRBD2|TRBJ2-5|TRBV10-3|NA
TGTGCCATCAGTGACACCCTAGCGGGAGGAGAGACCCAGTACTTC
CAISDTLAGGETQYF
>TRBD2|TRBJ2-5|TRBV29-1|NA
TGCAGCGTTGGTCCAGCGGGAGGGGTAGAGACCCAGTACTTC
CSVGPAGGVETQYF
>TRBD2|TRBJ2-6|TRBV12-3/TRBV12-4|NA
TGTGCCAGCAGTTTAACCGGGAGGGGGGCCAACGTCCTGACTTTC
CASSLTGRGANVLTF
>NA|TRBJ2-3|TRBV3-1|many
TGTGCCAGCAGCGGCGGGGTTAAGCAGTATTTT
CASSGGVKQYF
>NA|TRBJ2-7|TRBV27|few
TGTGCCAGCAGTCTGGGACGGGCTGGCGAGCAGTACTTC
CASSLGRAGEQYF
>TRBD1|TRBJ2-1|TRBV5-1|few
TGCGCCAGCAGCCAGACAGGGGAGTACAATGAGCAGTTCTTC
CASSQTGEYNEQFF
>TRBD2|TRBJ2-1|TRBV3-1|NA
TGTGCCAGCAGCCAAGAGGGGACTAGCGGGAGCTCCTACAATGAGCAGTTCTTC
CASSQEGTSGSSYNEQFF
>NA|TRBJ2-7|TRBV2|few
TGTGCCAGCAGGGACCGCCGGATAAACTACGAGCAGTACTTC
CASRDRRINYEQYF
>NA|TRBJ2-3|TRBV6-5|few
TGTGCCAGCAGTTCCAGACAGCTACGCACAGATACGCAGTATTTT
CASSSRQLRTDTQYF
>NA|TRBJ2-7|TRBV7-9|NA
TGTGCCAGCAGCTTTACGGGAGTTCGTGCCTACGAGCAGTACTTC
CASSFTGVRAYEQYF
>NA|TRBJ2-2|TRBV4-2|NA
TGTGCCAGCAGCCAAGAGGGGGTGTTAGGAAACACCGGGGAGCTGTTTTTT
CASSQEGVLGNTGELFF
>NA|TRBJ2-5|TRBV5-1|few
TGCGCCAGCAGCTGGGTTCGAGATCGCCTTCAAGAGACCCAGTACTTC
CASSWVRDRLQETQYF
>NA|TRBJ2-2|TRBV15|few
TGTGCCACCAGCAGAGAGGTGGGAACCGGGGAGCTGTTTTTT
CATSREVGTGELFF
>NA|TRBJ2-2|TRBV6-5|NA
TGTGCCAGCAGTTACGGGGCAGGGTCGGTTCCCGGGGAGCTGTTTTTT
CASSYGAGSVPGELFF
>NA|TRBJ2-1|TRBV7-3|few
TGTGCCAGCAGCCACCCCCCCGGGACTCCAAATTTCAATGAGCAGTTCTTC
CASSHPPGTPNFNEQFF
>TRBD1|TRBJ1-2|TRBV5-1|few
TGCGCCAGCAGTTGGGACAGGGGCAACGATGGCTACACCTTC
CASSWDRGNDGYTF
>NA|TRBJ2-5|TRBV12-3/TRBV12-4|NA
TGTGCCAGCAGATCGGGACACCGGCAAGAGACCCAGTACTTC
CASRSGHRQETQYF
>TRBD2|TRBJ2-1|TRBV20-1|few
TGCAGTGCTAGTCCCAGACTAGCGGGGGGTTGGGATGAGCAGTTCTTC
CSASPRLAGGWDEQFF
>NA|TRBJ2-3|TRBV20-1|few
TGCAGTGCCACCTTGGCTGTTTTAAGCACAGATACGCAGTATTTT
CSATLAVLSTDTQYF
>TRBD1|TRBJ1-1|TRBV19|few
TGTGCCAGTAGTCACGGGACAGGGGGTGGCACTGAAGCTTTCTTT
CASSHGTGGGTEAFF
>NA|TRBJ2-1|TRBV20-1|few
TGCAGTGCTAGAGATCACCCTAGCGATAATGAGCAGTTCTTC
CSARDHPSDNEQFF
>NA|TRBJ1-2|TRBV19|NA
TGTGCCAGTAGAATCGTGGACTATGGCTACACCTTC
CASRIVDYGYTF
>TRBD1|TRBJ2-7|TRBV12-3/TRBV12-4|few
TGTGCCAGCAGGGGGACAGGCCTCTACGAGCAGTACTTC
CASRGTGLYEQYF
>NA|TRBJ2-7|TRBV2|NA
TGTGCCAGCAGTGGGGGATTAGGGAGCTACGAGCAGTACTTC
CASSGGLGSYEQYF
>TRBD1|TRBJ2-3|TRBV5-1|NA
TGCGCCAGCAGCTTCAACCGAGGGGGCGATACGCAGTATTTT
CASSFNRGGDTQYF
>TRBD1|TRBJ2-7|TRBV5-1|few
TGCGCCAGCAGCCCGGGACAGCTCTCCTACGAGCAGTACTTC
CASSPGQLSYEQYF
>TRBD1|TRBJ2-4|TRBV7-8|NA
TGTGCCAGCAGCCAAGGACAGGGTACCAAAAACATTCAGTACTTC
CASSQGQGTKNIQYF
>NA|TRBJ1-4|TRBV10-3|few
TGTGCCATCAGTGGAGGCCCCGGGGAAAAACTGTTTTTT
CAISGGPGEKLFF
>NA|TRBJ1-1|TRBV7-9|NA
TGTGCCAGCAGCTCGTCCACTGAAGCTTTCTTT
CASSSSTEAFF
>TRBD2|TRBJ2-2|TRBV7-2|few
TGTGCCAGCAACAAGAGGCTAGCGGGCACCGGGGAGCTGTTTTTT
CASNKRLAGTGELFF
>NA|TRBJ1-5|TRBV28|NA
TGTGCCAGCAGTCCAATGTCTGGGGGCTTGGGCAATCAGCCCCAGCATTTT
CASSPMSGGLGNQPQHF
>NA|TRBJ2-1|TRBV3-1|NA
TGTGCCAGCAGCCAAATCGGGACTCTTCTCTACAATGAGCAGTTCTTC
CASSQIGTLLYNEQFF
>TRBD1|TRBJ2-7|TRBV18|few
TGTGCCAGCTCAATCCAGGGACAGGGGATGTCAGAGCAGTACTTC
CASSIQGQGMSEQYF
>NA|TRBJ2-3|TRBV12-3/TRBV12-4|many
TGTGCCAGCAGTTCTTGGGGAGATACGCAGTATTTT
CASSSWGDTQYF
>NA|TRBJ2-1|TRBV20-1|NA
TGCAGTGCTAGTACCCGGGAAAGGGTTGACGATGAGCAGTTCTTC
CSASTRERVDDEQFF
>TRBD1|TRBJ1-1|TRBV5-1|many
TGCGCCAGCAGCTCGACAGGGGGAATGAACACTGAAGCTTTCTTT
CASSSTGGMNTEAFF
>NA|TRBJ2-1|TRBV2|few
TGTGCCAGCAAGCAGGACAACTACTTCTCGAATGAGCAGTTCTTC
CASKQDNYFSNEQFF
>NA|TRBJ2-6|TRBV9|NA
TGTGCCAGCAGCGTAGGACAGCCGGGGGCCAACGTCCTGACTTTC
CASSVGQPGANVLTF
>TRBD2|TRBJ2-3|TRBV10-1|few
TGCGCCAGCAGCACCGGGACTAGCGCTTTCACAGATACGCAGTATTTT
CASSTGTSAFTDTQYF
>NA|TRBJ2-7|TRBV7-9|NA
TGTGCCAGCAGCTTAGCGACTAACGGGAAGTCCTACGAGCAGTACTTC
CASSLATNGKSYEQYF
>TRBD1|TRBJ1-4|TRBV12-3/TRBV12-4|NA
TGTGCCAGCAGTTTAGTCCCAGGGGGGACGGAAAAACTGTTTTTT
CASSLVPGGTEKLFF